A single sample is the source of the 10 T cell receptor beta chains below, sequenced in a study of shared clonotypes between healthy human individuals. This table comes from immunoSEQ multiplex PCR, and its TCRdb copy is limited to in-frame clones, with some not included. The sample lists 2 million to 2.5 million clones, 92% occurring once. Material for sequencing was naive CD4+ T cells from PBMCs. Subset noted: CD45RA+ positively selected. These receptors originate from a man younger than 35 in good health. Some clones in this sample may be carry-over from other donors' samples.

V is TRBV28 and J is TRBJ2-1; TRBD2 aligns across 8 bases. The CDR3 is 15 amino acids. Germline loops: CDR1 MDHEN, CDR2 SYDVKM. J was trimmed by 6 bases and V by 3 bases; bases with no gene match: 7. CDR3 amino acids: CASSFRASGRNEQFF. The CDR3, as DNA: TGTGCCAGCAGTTTCCGGGCTAGCGGGCGCAATGAGCAGTTCTTC. The whole variable domain, filled in from reference TRBV28 and TRBJ2-1, reads DVKVTQSSRYLVKRTGEKVFLECVQDMDHENMFWYRQDPGLGLRLIYFSYDVKMKEKGDIPEGYSVSREKKERFSLILESASTNQTSMYLCASSFRASGRNEQFFGPGTRLTVL.

The V gene is TRBV11-1, the J gene TRBJ2-7; 9 bases agree with TRBD1. This CDR3 is 13 amino acids long. With 5 bases clipped from V and 3 bases from J, the junction kept 2 bases outside the gene matches. Per germline, CDR1 SGHAT and CDR2 FQDESV (reference sequence). The CDR3 spells CASSMDRGYEQYF. DNA of the CDR3: TGTGCCAGCAGCATGGACAGGGGCTACGAGCAGTACTTC. The full variable domain, with the rest looked up from reference TRBV11-1 and TRBJ2-7, is EAEVAQSPRYKITEKSQAVAFWCDPISGHATLYWYRQILGQGPELLVQFQDESVVDDSQLPKDRFSAERLKGVDSTLKIQPAELGDSAMYLCASSMDRGYEQYFGPGTRLTVT.

The CDR3 protein is CASTSLYNEQFF. Written as DNA, the CDR3 is TGTGCCAGCACGTCGCTCTACAATGAGCAGTTCTTC. This chain uses TRBV28 with TRBJ2-1; D is unclear. This CDR3 contains 12 residues. Germline CDR1 reads MDHEN; CDR2 reads SYDVKM. Trimming pared 7 bases from V and 3 bases from J, leaving 7 bases between. The full variable domain, rest sourced from reference TRBV28 and TRBJ2-1, is DVKVTQSSRYLVKRTGEKVFLECVQDMDHENMFWYRQDPGLGLRLIYFSYDVKMKEKGDIPEGYSVSREKKERFSLILESASTNQTSMYLCASTSLYNEQFFGPGTRLTVL.

The chain recombines TRBV5-4 with TRBJ2-2; either TRBD1 or TRBD2 may supply D (5 bases each). V dropped 4 bases and J dropped 0 bases, with 16 bases sitting between them. The CDR3 consists of 17 residues. Looked up from germline, CDR1 is SGHNT and CDR2 is YYREEE (reference sequence). The CDR3 DNA is TGTGCCAGCAGCCCTAGCCCCGGGACCGCGAACACCGGGGAGCTGTTTTTT. Translating it yields CASSPSPGTANTGELFF.

The rearrangement joins TRBV27 to TRBJ2-1, with D possibly matching TRBD2 (6 bases). V was cut by 1 base and J by 10 bases, with 17 bases left in between. The germline gives CDR1 MNHEY, CDR2 SMNVEV (reference sequence). CDR3 size: 15 residues. Here the CDR3 DNA reads TGTGCCAGCAGTTTATTGCCCCCGGGACGGGGGGAGCAGTTCTTC. Protein product: CASSLLPPGRGEQFF.

The chain couples TRBV11-2 to TRBJ2-1; the match to TRBD1 covers 8 bases. Looked up from germline, CDR1 is SGHAT and CDR2 is FQNNGV. The CDR3 length is 13 residues. Trimming took 5 bases from V and 8 from J; bases not matched to a gene: 5. Here the CDR3 reads CASSPRQGYEQFF. CDR3 bases: TGTGCCAGCAGCCCGCGACAGGGGTATGAGCAGTTCTTC. The full variable domain, rest sourced from reference TRBV11-2 and TRBJ2-1, is EAGVAQSPRYKIIEKRQSVAFWCNPISGHATLYWYQQILGQGPKLLIQFQNNGVVDDSQLPKDRFSAERLKGVDSTLKIQPAKLEDSAVYLCASSPRQGYEQFFGPGTRLTVL.

As concerns this clone: This specimen includes other DNA sequences encoding the same CDR3. The genes are TRBV18 and TRBJ2-3; D is ambiguous. CDR1 and CDR2 from the germline V gene are KGHSH and LQKENI. This CDR3 has 15 amino acids. V was pared by 0 bases and J by 0 bases, with 7 bases between. CDR3 nucleotides: TGTGCCAGCTCACCACCGCAAAGGAGCACAGATACGCAGTATTTT. This codes for CASSPPQRSTDTQYF.

This sequence joins TRBV9 and TRBJ2-6; D might be TRBD1 (5 bases). Germline V gene sequence: CDR1 SGDLS, CDR2 YYNGEE. This CDR3 contains 17 residues. The V and J ends lost 1 base and 2 bases respectively, with 13 bases between them. The CDR3 nucleotides read TGTGCCAGCAGCGTAAGGCAGGGTGTCACTGGGGCCAACGTCCTGACTTTC. Translated: CASSVRQGVTGANVLTF.

The V gene is TRBV25-1, the J gene TRBJ2-2, with 7 positions matching TRBD1. Germline V CDR1 and CDR2: MGHDK, SYGVNS. The CDR3 consists of 15 residues. The J segment lost 0 bases and the V segment lost 2 bases, leaving 0 bases of the junction unmatched. CDR3 sequence (DNA): TGTGCCAGCAGTGAACAGGGGGCGAACACCGGGGAGCTGTTTTTT. Amino acid sequence: CASSEQGANTGELFF.

V usage is TRBV5-4 and J usage is TRBJ2-1; the match to TRBD2 covers 7 bases. V lost 0 bases and J lost 3; bases outside the gene matches: 6. The CDR3 consists of 16 residues. The V gene's germline CDR1 is SGHNT and CDR2 YYREEE (reference sequence). In DNA, the CDR3 is TGTGCCAGCAGCTTGGTGGCGGGAGTTAGCTACAATGAGCAGTTCTTC. Translation gives CASSLVAGVSYNEQFF.